The next 28 T cell receptor beta chains were all read from a single sample in a study of monozygotic twins with inflammatory bowel disease. Following a re-call of the 5' RACE reads, TCRdb has one entry per CDR3 protein and lacks DNA. Reported are roughly 200,000 distinct CDR3 sequences; the ten largest clones contain around 1.5%. The sequenced material came from blood. These receptors were collected from a human donor with ulcerative colitis or Crohn's disease, or a healthy co-twin of an affected twin (not recorded which).

V and J are TRBV20-1 and TRBJ1-2; TCRdb reports TRBD1, a call that lacks DNA to check it against. The CDR3 runs 14 residues. Per germline, CDR1 DFQATT and CDR2 SNEGSKA (reference sequence). The CDR3 here is CSARSDRQNYGYTF.

The rearrangement uses TRBV20-1 and TRBJ1-1; lacking DNA, the TRBD1 call made by TCRdb goes unchecked. This CDR3 is built from 14 residues. Germline V CDR1 and CDR2: DFQATT, SNEGSKA (reference sequence). The CDR3 spells CSARERRGGTEAFF.

The V call is TRBV29-1, the J call TRBJ1-2; as DNA is missing, the TRBD1 call by TCRdb cannot be tested. CDR1 SQVTM and CDR2 ANQGSEA come from the germline V gene. The CDR3 covers 15 residues. CDR3 region: CSVVIFTRGDYGYTF.

V gene TRBV29-1 combines with J gene TRBJ1-5; TCRdb designates TRBD1, a call that cannot be tested without DNA. The CDR3 totals 13 residues. The germline V gene encodes CDR1 SQVTM and CDR2 ANQGSEA. The CDR3: CSVAGQGNQPLHF.

The chain couples TRBV7-6 to TRBJ2-7; no DNA is available, so the TRBD1 call from TCRdb remains unchecked. The CDR3 consists of 15 residues. Germline V CDR1 and CDR2: SGHVS, FNYEAQ. CDR3 in amino acids: CASSPLEGASYEQYF. The entire variable domain, with the rest obtained from reference TRBV7-6 and TRBJ2-7, is as follows: GAGVSQSPRYKVTKRGQDVALRCDPISGHVSLYWYRQALGQGPEFLTYFNYEAQQDKSGLPNDRFSAERPEGSISTLTIQRTEQRDSAMYRCASSPLEGASYEQYFGPGTRLTVT.

The chain links TRBV18 to TRBJ1-1. The CDR3 is made up of 13 amino acids. The germline CDR1 and CDR2 sequences are KGHSH and LQKENI. This CDR3 reads CASTPEGNTEAFF. The full variable domain, rest sourced from reference TRBV18 and TRBJ1-1, is NAGVMQNPRHLVRRRGQEARLRCSPMKGHSHVYWYRQLPEEGLKFMVYLQKENIIDESGMPKERFSAEFPKEGPSILRIQQVVRGDSAAYFCASTPEGNTEAFFGQGTRLTVV.

The gene calls are TRBV9 and TRBJ1-4; the D call of TRBD1 rests on TCRdb alone, since no DNA is present to check it. The germline V gene has CDR1 SGDLS and CDR2 YYNGEE. CDR3 length: 17 residues. This CDR3 is CASSVGWGQTWGEKLFF.

The chain combines TRBV24-1 with TRBJ2-2; as DNA is missing, the TRBD1 call by TCRdb cannot be tested. From germline, CDR1 is KGHDR and CDR2 SFDVKD. The CDR3 sequence is 14 residues long. CDR3 sequence: CATSDLGGTGELFF.

V usage is TRBV5-1 and J usage is TRBJ2-7; the TCRdb D gene call, TRBD1, has no DNA to confirm it. Germline assignment: CDR1 SGHRS and CDR2 YFSETQ. The CDR3 sequence is 15 residues long. CDR3 amino acids: CASSLGGQGAYEQYF. Together with reference TRBV5-1 and TRBJ2-7, the CDR3 gives the full variable domain: KAGVTQTPRYLIKTRGQQVTLSCSPISGHRSVSWYQQTPGQGLQFLFEYFSETQRNKGNFPGRFSGRQFSNSRSEMNVSTLELGDSALYLCASSLGGQGAYEQYFGPGTRLTVT.

This rearrangement joins TRBV5-1 to TRBJ1-1; lacking DNA, the TRBD1 call made by TCRdb goes unchecked. This CDR3 is 13 amino acids long. Per the germline V gene, CDR1 is SGHRS and CDR2 is YFSETQ. CDR3 residues: CASRPGTGTEAFF.

The V and J genes are TRBV4-1 and TRBJ1-1; no DNA is available, so the TRBD1 call from TCRdb remains unchecked. Germline CDR1 MGHRA, CDR2 YSYEKL. The CDR3 runs 17 residues. The CDR3 loop reads CASSQDIRDSLPREAFF.

The chain recombines TRBV6-1 with TRBJ1-1; there is no DNA to check the TCRdb D call of TRBD1. The germline V gene encodes CDR1 MNHNS and CDR2 SASEGT. The CDR3 is 12 amino acids. CDR3 residues: CASSQDDREAFF.

V is TRBV15 and J is TRBJ2-5; no DNA is available, so the TRBD1 call from TCRdb remains unchecked. CDR1 LNHNV and CDR2 YYDKDF come from the germline V gene (reference sequence). This CDR3 is built from 15 residues. The chain's CDR3 is CATSQGRGLQETQYF.

Here the CDR3 reads CASSLDKGAEAEAFF. V gene TRBV5-6 combines with J gene TRBJ1-1; TCRdb calls TRBD1, which cannot be checked without DNA. The CDR3 is 15 residues long. Germline CDR1 SGHDT, CDR2 YYEEEE.

The V call is TRBV12-3 or TRBV12-4, the J call TRBJ1-2. The CDR3 loop spans 13 amino acids. The CDR3 is CASSLGSEYGYTF.

The J gene is TRBJ2-2, the V gene TRBV24-1; TCRdb indicates TRBD2, and absent DNA this call remains unverified. The CDR3 has 17 amino acids. Germline V gene data show CDR1 as KGHDR and CDR2 as SFDVKD. CDR3 in amino acids: CATSDFGRSSGPGELFF.

The rearrangement links TRBV6-2 or TRBV6-3 to TRBJ2-1; TCRdb proposes TRBD2, but this gene call is untestable without DNA. The CDR3 is 15 amino acids. Germline assignment: CDR1 MNHEY and CDR2 SVGEGT. Here the CDR3 reads CASRPVAGGRNEQFF.

The chain uses TRBV27 and TRBJ2-1; lacking DNA, the TRBD1 call made by TCRdb goes unchecked. In germline, CDR1 is MNHEY, CDR2 SMNVEV (reference sequence). The CDR3 is 12 amino acids. The CDR3 sequence: CASRRQVNEQFF.

The V and J genes are TRBV5-1 and TRBJ2-7. CDR3 length equals 14 residues. Per germline, CDR1 SGHRS and CDR2 YFSETQ. CDR3 sequence reads: CASSLELGNYEQYF.

The J gene is TRBJ1-1, the V gene TRBV5-1; TCRdb outputs TRBD1, but without DNA this stays unchecked. CDR3 length: 12 amino acids. From germline, CDR1 is SGHRS and CDR2 YFSETQ. The CDR3 loop reads CASRALGPEAFF.

The gene calls are TRBV5-5 and TRBJ1-2. Germline CDR1 is SGHKS and CDR2 is YYEKEE (reference sequence). The CDR3 is 14 amino acids. The CDR3 spells CASSGMEGFYGYTF. Variable domain in full (rest from reference TRBV5-5 and TRBJ1-2): DAGVTQSPTHLIKTRGQQVTLRCSPISGHKSVSWYQQVLGQGPQFIFQYYEKEERGRGNFPDRFSARQFPNYSSELNVNALLLGDSALYLCASSGMEGFYGYTFGSGTRLTVV.

V usage is TRBV5-5 and J usage is TRBJ1-2; no DNA is available, so the TRBD1 call from TCRdb remains unchecked. This CDR3 has 14 residues. The V gene's germline CDR1 is SGHKS and CDR2 YYEKEE (reference sequence). CDR3: CASSITGSSYGYTF.

The chain joins TRBV7-9 to TRBJ2-7. The CDR3 has 13 residues. From germline, CDR1 is SEHNR and CDR2 FQNEAQ (reference sequence). CDR3 sequence: CASSLVLTYEQYF.

This chain uses TRBV11-3 with TRBJ2-3. Germline CDR1 SGHNT, CDR2 YENEEA. The CDR3 covers 13 residues. CDR3 loop: CASSLGGADTQYF.

The rearrangement uses TRBV7-2 and TRBJ1-4; with no DNA, the TCRdb D assignment of TRBD1 cannot be verified. Germline values: CDR1 SGHTA, CDR2 FQGNSA. The CDR3 totals 15 residues. The CDR3 loop is CASSAGRTTQASLFF.

CDR3 residues: CASSFKKGENTEAFF. The J gene is TRBJ1-1, the V gene TRBV11-2; TCRdb outputs TRBD1, but without DNA this stays unchecked. This CDR3 has 15 residues. Germline lookup yields CDR1 SGHAT and CDR2 FQNNGV.

V and J are TRBV14 and TRBJ2-5. There are 16 residues in the CDR3. Germline V gene lookup returns CDR1 SGHDN and CDR2 FVKESK. The CDR3 loop is CASSQGRTGFQETQYF. Supplemented by reference TRBV14 and TRBJ2-5, the full variable domain reads EAGVTQFPSHSVIEKGQTVTLRCDPISGHDNLYWYRRVMGKEIKFLLHFVKESKQDESGMPNNRFLAERTGGTYSTLKVQPAELEDSGVYFCASSQGRTGFQETQYFGPGTRLLVL.

The gene calls are TRBV5-6 and TRBJ1-1; TCRdb reports TRBD1, a call that lacks DNA to check it against. This CDR3 has 16 residues. Looked up from germline, CDR1 is SGHDT and CDR2 is YYEEEE. The chain's CDR3 is CASSFDRYLQNTEAFF.